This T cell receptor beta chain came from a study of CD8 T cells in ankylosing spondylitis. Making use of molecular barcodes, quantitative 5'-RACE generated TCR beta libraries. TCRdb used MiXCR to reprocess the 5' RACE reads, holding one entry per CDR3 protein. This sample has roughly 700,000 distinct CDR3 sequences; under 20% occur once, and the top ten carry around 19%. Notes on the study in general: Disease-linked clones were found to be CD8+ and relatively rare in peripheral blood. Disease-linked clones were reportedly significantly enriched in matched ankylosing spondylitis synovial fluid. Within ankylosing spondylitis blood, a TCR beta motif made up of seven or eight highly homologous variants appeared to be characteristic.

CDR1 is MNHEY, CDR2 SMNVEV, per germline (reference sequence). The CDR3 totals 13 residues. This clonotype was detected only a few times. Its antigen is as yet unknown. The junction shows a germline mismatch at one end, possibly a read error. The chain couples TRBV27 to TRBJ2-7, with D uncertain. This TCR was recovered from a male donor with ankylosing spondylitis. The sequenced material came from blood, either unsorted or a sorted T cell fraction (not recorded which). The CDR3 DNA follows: TGTGCCAGCAGTCCCCCGCTCTCCCACGAGCAGTACTTC. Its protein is CASSPPLSHEQYF.